The sequence of this T cell receptor beta chain was determined in a study of control samples from healthy donors and cancer patients. The repertoire was sequenced with immunoSEQ multiplex PCR; TCRdb's copy has only in-frame clones and lacks some. Among more than 95,000 clones, 87% were seen once, and the ten largest hold over 6.5%. This receptor was obtained from a man in his forties in good health. Specimen: blood.

For the CDR3, the DNA is TGTGCCAGCAGTCCGGGGACGCCGGGTGAGCAGTTCTTC. As protein: CASSPGTPGEQFF. V gene TRBV28 combines with J gene TRBJ2-1, with D tentatively TRBD1 or TRBD2 (5 bases each). Between the trimmed V and J ends, which lost 5 bases and 9 bases, there was a span of 14 bases. From germline, CDR1 is MDHEN and CDR2 SYDVKM. The CDR3 contains 13 residues.